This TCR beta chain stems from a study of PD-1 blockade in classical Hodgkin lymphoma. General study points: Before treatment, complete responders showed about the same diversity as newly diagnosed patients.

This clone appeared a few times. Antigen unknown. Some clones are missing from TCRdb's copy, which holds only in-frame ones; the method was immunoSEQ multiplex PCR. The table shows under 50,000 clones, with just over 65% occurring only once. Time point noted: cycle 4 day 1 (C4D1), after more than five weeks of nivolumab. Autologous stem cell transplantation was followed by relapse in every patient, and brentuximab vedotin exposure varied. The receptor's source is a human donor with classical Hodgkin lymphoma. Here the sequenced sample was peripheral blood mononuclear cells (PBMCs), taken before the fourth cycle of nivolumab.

In DNA, the CDR3 is TGTGCCAGCAGTTTAGAGTGGCGAGCTTTCTTT. Protein sequence: CASSLEWRAFF. This chain uses TRBV28 with TRBJ1-1; D not resolved. V was trimmed by 2 bases and J by 10 bases, leaving 8 bases between them. CDR1 MDHEN and CDR2 SYDVKM come from the germline V gene. The CDR3 covers 11 residues.